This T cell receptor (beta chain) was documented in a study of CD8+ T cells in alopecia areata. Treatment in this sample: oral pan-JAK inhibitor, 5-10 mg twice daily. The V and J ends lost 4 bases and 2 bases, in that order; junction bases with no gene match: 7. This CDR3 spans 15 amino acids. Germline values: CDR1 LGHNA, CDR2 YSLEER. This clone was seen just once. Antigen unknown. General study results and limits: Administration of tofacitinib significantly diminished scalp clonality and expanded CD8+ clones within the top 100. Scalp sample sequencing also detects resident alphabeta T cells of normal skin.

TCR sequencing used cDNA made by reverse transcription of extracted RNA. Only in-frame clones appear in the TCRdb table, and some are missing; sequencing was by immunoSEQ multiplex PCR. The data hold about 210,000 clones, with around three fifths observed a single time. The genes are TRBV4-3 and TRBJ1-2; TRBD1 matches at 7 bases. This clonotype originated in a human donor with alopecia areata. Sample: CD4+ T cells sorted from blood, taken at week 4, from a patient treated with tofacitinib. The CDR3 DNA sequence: TGCGCCAGCAGCCTCACATGGGACAGAAACTATGGCTACACCTTC. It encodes CASSLTWDRNYGYTF.